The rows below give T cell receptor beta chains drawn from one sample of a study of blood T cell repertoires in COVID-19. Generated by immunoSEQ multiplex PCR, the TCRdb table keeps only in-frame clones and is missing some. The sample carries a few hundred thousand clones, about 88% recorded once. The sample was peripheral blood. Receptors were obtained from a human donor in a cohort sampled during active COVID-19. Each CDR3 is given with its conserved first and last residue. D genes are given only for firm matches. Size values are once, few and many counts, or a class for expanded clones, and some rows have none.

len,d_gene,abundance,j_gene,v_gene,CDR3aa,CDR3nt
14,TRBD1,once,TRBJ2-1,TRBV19,CASSEGTGGYEQFF,TGTGCCAGTAGTGAGGGGACAGGGGGCTATGAGCAGTTCTTC
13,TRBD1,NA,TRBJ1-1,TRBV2,CASIQGFNTEAFF,TGTGCCAGCATACAGGGGTTTAACACTGAAGCTTTCTTT
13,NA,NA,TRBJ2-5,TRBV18,CASSPRAGETQYF,TGTGCCAGCTCACCACGTGCAGGAGAGACCCAGTACTTC
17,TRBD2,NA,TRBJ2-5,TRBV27,CASSLRASGSVRETQYF,TGTGCCAGCAGTTTACGGGCTAGCGGGAGTGTACGAGAGACCCAGTACTTC
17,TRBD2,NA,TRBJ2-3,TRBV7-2,CASSSPVQGGFTDTQYF,TGTGCCAGCAGCTCGCCGGTGCAGGGAGGGTTCACAGATACGCAGTATTTT
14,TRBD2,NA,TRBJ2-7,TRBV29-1,CSVRREGSSYEQYF,TGCAGCGTAAGAAGGGAGGGAAGCTCCTACGAGCAGTACTTC
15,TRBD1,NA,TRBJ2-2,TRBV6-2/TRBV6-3,CASSYEGALTGELFF,TGTGCCAGCAGTTACGAGGGGGCGCTGACCGGGGAGCTGTTTTTT
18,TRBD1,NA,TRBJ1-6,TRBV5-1,CASSQGQRQGVLDSPLHF,TGCGCCAGCAGCCAAGGACAGCGCCAGGGGGTATTGGATTCACCCCTCCACTTT
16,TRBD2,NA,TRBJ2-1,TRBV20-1,CSASLAGGGSYNEQFF,TGCAGTGCTAGTCTAGCGGGAGGCGGTTCCTACAATGAGCAGTTCTTC
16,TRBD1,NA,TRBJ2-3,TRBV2,CASSEALTGETDTQYF,TGTGCCAGCAGTGAAGCGCTTACAGGGGAGACAGATACGCAGTATTTT
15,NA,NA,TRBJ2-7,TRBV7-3,CASSPPQAPLWEQYF,TGTGCCAGCAGCCCCCCCCAGGCTCCTCTATGGGAGCAGTACTTC
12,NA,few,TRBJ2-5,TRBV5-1,CASSATLETQYF,TGCGCCAGCAGCGCCACATTAGAGACCCAGTACTTC
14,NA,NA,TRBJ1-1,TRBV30,CAWSSPPGNTEAFF,TGTGCCTGGAGTTCCCCCCCGGGGAACACTGAAGCTTTCTTT
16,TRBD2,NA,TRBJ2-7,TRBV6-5,CASSYSRLAGLHEQYF,TGTGCCAGCAGTTACTCGAGGCTAGCGGGACTCCACGAGCAGTACTTC
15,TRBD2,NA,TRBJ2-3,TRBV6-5,CASRTTAGEADTQYF,TGTGCCAGCAGAACTACAGCGGGAGAGGCAGATACGCAGTATTTT
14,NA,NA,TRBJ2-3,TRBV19,CASRVSLSTDTQYF,TGTGCCAGTAGAGTGTCACTAAGCACAGATACGCAGTATTTT
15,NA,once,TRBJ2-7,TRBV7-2,CASSLGTPEVYEQYF,TGTGCCAGCAGCTTGGGGACACCCGAAGTGTACGAGCAGTACTTC
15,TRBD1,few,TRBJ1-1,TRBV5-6,CASSLGFGRTGQSFF,TGTGCCAGCAGCTTGGGTTTTGGCCGGACAGGGCAATCTTTCTTT
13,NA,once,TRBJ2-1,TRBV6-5,CASIPGGGDEQFF,TGTGCCAGCATTCCGGGAGGGGGCGATGAGCAGTTCTTC
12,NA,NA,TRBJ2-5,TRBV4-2,CASSQERETQYF,TGTGCCAGCAGCCAAGAGAGGGAGACCCAGTACTTC
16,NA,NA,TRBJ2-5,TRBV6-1,CASCGGAVFRGETQYF,TGTGCCAGCTGTGGCGGGGCAGTTTTTAGGGGAGAGACCCAGTACTTC
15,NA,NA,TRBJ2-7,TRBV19,CASSIMAGQMWEQYF,TGTGCCAGTAGTATAATGGCAGGCCAAATGTGGGAGCAGTACTTC
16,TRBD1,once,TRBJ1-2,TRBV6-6,CASSPTETGTNYGYTF,TGTGCCAGCAGCCCCACCGAGACAGGGACCAACTATGGCTACACCTTC
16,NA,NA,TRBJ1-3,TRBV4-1,CASSKRQVQVVNTIYF,TGCGCCAGCAGCAAGAGACAGGTTCAAGTGGTCAACACCATATATTTT
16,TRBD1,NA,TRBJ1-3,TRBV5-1,CASSLGGQGRGNTIYF,TGCGCCAGCAGCTTGGGGGGACAGGGACGAGGAAACACCATATATTTT
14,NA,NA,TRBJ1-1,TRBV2,CASRDDRGNTEAFF,TGTGCCAGCAGAGACGACAGAGGGAACACTGAAGCTTTCTTT
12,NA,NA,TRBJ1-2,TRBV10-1,CASSEYTEGYTF,TGCGCCAGCAGTGAGTATACGGAGGGCTACACCTTC
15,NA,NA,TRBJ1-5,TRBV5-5,CASSLAVGGAQPQHF,TGTGCCAGCAGCTTGGCCGTAGGTGGGGCCCAGCCCCAGCATTTT
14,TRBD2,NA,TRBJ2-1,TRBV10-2,CASSPGLAVNEQFF,TGCGCCAGCAGTCCGGGACTAGCGGTTAATGAGCAGTTCTTC
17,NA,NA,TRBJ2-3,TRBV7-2,CASSLEAPAGSTDTQYF,TGTGCCAGCAGCTTAGAGGCCCCTGCGGGTTCCACAGATACGCAGTATTTT
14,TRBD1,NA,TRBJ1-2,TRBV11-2,CASSWTGGEGGYTF,TGTGCCAGCAGCTGGACAGGGGGGGAAGGTGGCTACACCTTC
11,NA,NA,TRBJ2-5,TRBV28,CASSLMEAQYF,TGTGCCAGCAGTTTGATGGAGGCCCAGTACTTC